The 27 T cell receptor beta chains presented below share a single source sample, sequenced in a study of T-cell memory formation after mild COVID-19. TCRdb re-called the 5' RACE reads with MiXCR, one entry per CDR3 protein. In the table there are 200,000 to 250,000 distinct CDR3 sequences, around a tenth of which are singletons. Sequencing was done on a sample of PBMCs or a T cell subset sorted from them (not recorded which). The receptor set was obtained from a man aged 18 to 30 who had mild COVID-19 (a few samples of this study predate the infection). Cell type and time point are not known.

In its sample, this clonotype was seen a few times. CDR3 nucleotide sequence: TGCAGTGCTAGCGGCCGGTCTTCCTACGGGTATGGCTACACCTTC. This codes for CSASGRSSYGYGYTF. This chain uses TRBV20-1 with TRBJ1-2, with D hard to call. The V gene lost 3 bases and the J gene lost 5 bases, with 19 bases spanning the gap. Germline V gene data show CDR1 as DFQATT and CDR2 as SNEGSKA (reference sequence). CDR3 length equals 15 residues.

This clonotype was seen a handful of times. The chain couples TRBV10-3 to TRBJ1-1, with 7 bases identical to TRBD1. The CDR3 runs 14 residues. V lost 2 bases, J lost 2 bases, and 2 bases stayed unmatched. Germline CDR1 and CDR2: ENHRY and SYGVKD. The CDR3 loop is CAISERQGNTEAFF. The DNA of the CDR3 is TGTGCCATCAGTGAGCGACAGGGCAACACTGAAGCTTTCTTT.

The CDR3 DNA is TGCGCCAGCAGCTTGGCTTCAGGGAACTATGGCTACACCTTC. This translates into CASSLASGNYGYTF. The V call is TRBV5-1, the J call TRBJ1-2; possible D gene TRBD1, 5 bases. In germline, CDR1 is SGHRS, CDR2 YFSETQ. The CDR3 spans 14 residues. V was pared by 0 bases and J by 2 bases, with 8 bases between.

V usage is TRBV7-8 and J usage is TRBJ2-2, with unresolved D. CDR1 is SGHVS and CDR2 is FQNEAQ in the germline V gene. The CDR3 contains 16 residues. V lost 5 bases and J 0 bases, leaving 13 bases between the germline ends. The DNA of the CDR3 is TGTGCCAGCAGCCCCAGACGGAACGCGAACACCGGGGAGCTGTTTTTT. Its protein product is CASSPRRNANTGELFF.

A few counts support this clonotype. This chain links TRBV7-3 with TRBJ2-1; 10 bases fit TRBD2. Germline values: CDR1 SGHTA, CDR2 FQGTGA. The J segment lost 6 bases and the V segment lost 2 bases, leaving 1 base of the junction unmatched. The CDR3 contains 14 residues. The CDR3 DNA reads TGTGCCAGCAGCTTACTAGCGGGGGCCAATGAGCAGTTCTTC. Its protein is CASSLLAGANEQFF. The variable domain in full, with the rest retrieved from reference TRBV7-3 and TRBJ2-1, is GAGVSQTPSNKVTEKGKYVELRCDPISGHTALYWYRQSLGQGPEFLIYFQGTGAADDSGLPNDRFFAVRPEGSVSTLKIQRTERGDSAVYLCASSLLAGANEQFFGPGTRLTVL.

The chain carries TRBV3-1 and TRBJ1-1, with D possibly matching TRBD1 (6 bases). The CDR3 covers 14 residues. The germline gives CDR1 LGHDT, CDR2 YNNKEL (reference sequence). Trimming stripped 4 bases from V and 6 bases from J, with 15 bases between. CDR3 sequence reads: CASSRVGGAAEAFF. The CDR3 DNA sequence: TGTGCCAGCAGCCGGGTGGGGGGGGCTGCTGAAGCTTTCTTT.

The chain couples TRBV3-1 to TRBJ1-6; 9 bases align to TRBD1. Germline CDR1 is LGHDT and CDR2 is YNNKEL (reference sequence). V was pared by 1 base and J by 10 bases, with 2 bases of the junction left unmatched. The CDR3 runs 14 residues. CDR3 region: CASSQGTGESPLHF. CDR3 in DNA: TGTGCCAGCAGCCAAGGGACAGGGGAGTCACCCCTCCACTTT.

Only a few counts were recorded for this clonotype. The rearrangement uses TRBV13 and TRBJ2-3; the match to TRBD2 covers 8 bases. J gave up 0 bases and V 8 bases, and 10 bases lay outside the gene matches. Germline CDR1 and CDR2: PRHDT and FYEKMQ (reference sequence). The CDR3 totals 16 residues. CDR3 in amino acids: CASGAGGAGSTDTQYF. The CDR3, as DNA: TGTGCCAGCGGGGCGGGAGGAGCGGGTAGCACAGATACGCAGTATTTT.

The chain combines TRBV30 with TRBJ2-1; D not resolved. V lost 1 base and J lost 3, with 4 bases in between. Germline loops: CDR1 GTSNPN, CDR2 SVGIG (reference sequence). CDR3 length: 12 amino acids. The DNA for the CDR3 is TGTGCCTGGAGTGACAGCTACAATGAGCAGTTCTTC. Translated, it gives CAWSDSYNEQFF. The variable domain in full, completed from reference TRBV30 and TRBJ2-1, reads SQTIHQWPATLVQPVGSPLSLECTVEGTSNPNLYWYRQAAGRGLQLLFYSVGIGQISSEVPQNLSASRPQDRQFILSSKKLLLSDSGFYLCAWSDSYNEQFFGPGTRLTVL.

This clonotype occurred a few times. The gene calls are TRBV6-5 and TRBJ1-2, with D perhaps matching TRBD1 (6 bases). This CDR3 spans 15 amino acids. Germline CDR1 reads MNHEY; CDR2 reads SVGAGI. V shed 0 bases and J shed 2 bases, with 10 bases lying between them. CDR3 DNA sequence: TGTGCCAGCAGTTACTCGCAGGGGAAAAACTATGGCTACACCTTC. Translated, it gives CASSYSQGKNYGYTF.

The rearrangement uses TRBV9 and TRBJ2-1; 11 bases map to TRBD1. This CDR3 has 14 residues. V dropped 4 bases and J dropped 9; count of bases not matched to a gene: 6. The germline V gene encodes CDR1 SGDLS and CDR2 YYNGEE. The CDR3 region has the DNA TGTGCCAGCAGCTCGCGGACAGGGGGCGGTGAGCAGTTCTTC. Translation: CASSSRTGGGEQFF. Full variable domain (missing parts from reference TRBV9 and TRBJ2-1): DSGVTQTPKHLITATGQRVTLRCSPRSGDLSVYWYQQSLDQGLQFLIQYYNGEERAKGNILERFSAQQFPDLHSELNLSSLELGDSALYFCASSSRTGGGEQFFGPGTRLTVL.

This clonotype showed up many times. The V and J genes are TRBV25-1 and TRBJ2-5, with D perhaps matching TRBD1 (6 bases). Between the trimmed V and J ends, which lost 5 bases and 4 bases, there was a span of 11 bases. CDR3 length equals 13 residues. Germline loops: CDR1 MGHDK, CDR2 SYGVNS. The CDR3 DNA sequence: TGTGCCAGCAGTCGTATGGGGGCAGAGACCCAGTACTTC. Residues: CASSRMGAETQYF.

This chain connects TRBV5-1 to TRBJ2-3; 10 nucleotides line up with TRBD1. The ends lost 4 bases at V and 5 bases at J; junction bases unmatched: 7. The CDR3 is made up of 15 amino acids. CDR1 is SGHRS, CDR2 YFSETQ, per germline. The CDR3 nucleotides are TGCGCCAGCAGCGCCGGGACAGGGGATATAGATACGCAGTATTTT. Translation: CASSAGTGDIDTQYF.

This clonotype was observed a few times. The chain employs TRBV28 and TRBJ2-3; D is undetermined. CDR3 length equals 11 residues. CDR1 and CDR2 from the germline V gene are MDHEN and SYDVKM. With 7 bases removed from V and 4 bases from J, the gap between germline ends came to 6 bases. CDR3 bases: TGTGCCAGCACGCGTTCAGATACGCAGTATTTT. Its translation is CASTRSDTQYF.

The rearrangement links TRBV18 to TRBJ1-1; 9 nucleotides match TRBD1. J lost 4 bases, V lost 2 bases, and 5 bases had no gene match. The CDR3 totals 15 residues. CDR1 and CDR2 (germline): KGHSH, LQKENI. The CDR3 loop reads CASSPMGQGSTEAFF. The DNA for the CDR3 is TGTGCCAGCTCACCAATGGGACAGGGTAGCACTGAAGCTTTCTTT.

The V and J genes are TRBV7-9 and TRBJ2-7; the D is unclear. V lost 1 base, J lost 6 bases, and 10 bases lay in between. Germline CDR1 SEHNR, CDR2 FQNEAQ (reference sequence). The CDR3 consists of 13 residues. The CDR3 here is CASSLGPQVEQYV. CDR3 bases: TGTGCCAGCAGCTTAGGTCCGCAGGTCGAGCAGTACGTC.

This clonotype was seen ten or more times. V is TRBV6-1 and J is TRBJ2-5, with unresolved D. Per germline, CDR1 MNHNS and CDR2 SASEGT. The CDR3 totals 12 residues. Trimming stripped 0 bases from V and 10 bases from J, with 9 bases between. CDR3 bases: TGTGCCAGCAGTGAAGCTAACGAGGTCCAGTACTTC. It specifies CASSEANEVQYF.

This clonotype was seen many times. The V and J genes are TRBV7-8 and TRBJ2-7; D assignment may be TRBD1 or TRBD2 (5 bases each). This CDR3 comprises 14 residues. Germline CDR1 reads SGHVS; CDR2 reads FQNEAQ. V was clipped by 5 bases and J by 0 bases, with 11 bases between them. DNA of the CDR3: TGTGCCAGCAGCGTGGGACGGCTCTCCTACGAGCAGTACTTC. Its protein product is CASSVGRLSYEQYF.

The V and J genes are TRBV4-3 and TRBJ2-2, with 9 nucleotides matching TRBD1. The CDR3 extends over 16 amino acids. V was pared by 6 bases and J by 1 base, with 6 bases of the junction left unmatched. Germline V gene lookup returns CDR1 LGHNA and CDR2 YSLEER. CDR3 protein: CASRRGQGMNTGELFF. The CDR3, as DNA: TGCGCCAGCAGGAGGGGACAGGGAATGAACACCGGGGAGCTGTTTTTT.

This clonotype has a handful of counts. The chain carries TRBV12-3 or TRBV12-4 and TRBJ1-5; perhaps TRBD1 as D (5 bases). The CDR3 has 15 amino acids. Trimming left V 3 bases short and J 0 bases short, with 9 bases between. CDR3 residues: CASSFSGTSNQPQHF. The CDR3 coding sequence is TGTGCCAGCAGTTTTTCAGGGACTAGCAATCAGCCCCAGCATTTT.

CDR3: CASSLYGGATNEKLFF. In nucleotides, the CDR3 is TGCGCCAGCAGCTTGTACGGGGGGGCAACTAATGAAAAACTGTTTTTT. The chain recombines TRBV5-1 with TRBJ1-4, with TRBD1 as a possible D gene (5 bases). Looked up from germline, CDR1 is SGHRS and CDR2 is YFSETQ. Trimming shortened V by 1 base and J by 0 bases, and 10 bases separated the two germline ends. The CDR3 loop spans 16 amino acids.

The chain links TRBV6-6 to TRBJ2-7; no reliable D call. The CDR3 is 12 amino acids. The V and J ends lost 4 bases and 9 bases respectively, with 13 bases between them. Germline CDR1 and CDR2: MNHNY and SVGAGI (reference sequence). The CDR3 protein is CASSSDVVGQYV. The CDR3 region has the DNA TGTGCCAGCAGTTCTGACGTAGTAGGGCAGTACGTC.

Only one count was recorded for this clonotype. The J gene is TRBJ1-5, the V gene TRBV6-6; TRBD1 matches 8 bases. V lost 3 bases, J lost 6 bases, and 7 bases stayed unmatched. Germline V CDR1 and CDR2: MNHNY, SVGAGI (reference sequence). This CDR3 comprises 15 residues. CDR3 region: CASSYGQGAVQPQHF. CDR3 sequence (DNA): TGTGCCAGCAGTTATGGGCAGGGGGCCGTTCAGCCCCAGCATTTT.

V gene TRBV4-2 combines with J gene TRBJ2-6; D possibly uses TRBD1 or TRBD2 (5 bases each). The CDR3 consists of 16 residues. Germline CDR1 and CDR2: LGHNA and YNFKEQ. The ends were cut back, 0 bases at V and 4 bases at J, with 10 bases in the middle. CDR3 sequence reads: CASSQDRGPGANVLTF. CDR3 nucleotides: TGTGCCAGCAGCCAAGATAGGGGACCCGGGGCCAACGTCCTGACTTTC.

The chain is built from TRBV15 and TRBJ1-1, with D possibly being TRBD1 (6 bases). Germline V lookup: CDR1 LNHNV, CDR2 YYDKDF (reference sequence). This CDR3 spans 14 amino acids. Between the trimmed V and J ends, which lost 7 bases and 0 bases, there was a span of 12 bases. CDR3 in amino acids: CATKRQGMNTEAFF. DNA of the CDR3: TGTGCCACCAAAAGGCAGGGGATGAACACTGAAGCTTTCTTT.

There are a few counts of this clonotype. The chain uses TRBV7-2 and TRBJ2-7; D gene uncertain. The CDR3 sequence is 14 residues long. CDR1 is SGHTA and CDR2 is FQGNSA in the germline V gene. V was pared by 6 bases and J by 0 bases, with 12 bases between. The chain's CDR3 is CASSYVGDSYEQYF. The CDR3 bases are TGTGCCAGCAGTTACGTGGGCGACTCCTACGAGCAGTACTTC.

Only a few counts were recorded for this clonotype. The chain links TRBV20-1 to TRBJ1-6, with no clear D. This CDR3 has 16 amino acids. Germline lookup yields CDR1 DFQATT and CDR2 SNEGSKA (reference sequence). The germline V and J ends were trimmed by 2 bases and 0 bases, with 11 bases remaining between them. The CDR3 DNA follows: TGCAGTGCTAGAACTGGGTTTGGCTCCTATAATTCACCCCTCCACTTT. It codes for CSARTGFGSYNSPLHF.